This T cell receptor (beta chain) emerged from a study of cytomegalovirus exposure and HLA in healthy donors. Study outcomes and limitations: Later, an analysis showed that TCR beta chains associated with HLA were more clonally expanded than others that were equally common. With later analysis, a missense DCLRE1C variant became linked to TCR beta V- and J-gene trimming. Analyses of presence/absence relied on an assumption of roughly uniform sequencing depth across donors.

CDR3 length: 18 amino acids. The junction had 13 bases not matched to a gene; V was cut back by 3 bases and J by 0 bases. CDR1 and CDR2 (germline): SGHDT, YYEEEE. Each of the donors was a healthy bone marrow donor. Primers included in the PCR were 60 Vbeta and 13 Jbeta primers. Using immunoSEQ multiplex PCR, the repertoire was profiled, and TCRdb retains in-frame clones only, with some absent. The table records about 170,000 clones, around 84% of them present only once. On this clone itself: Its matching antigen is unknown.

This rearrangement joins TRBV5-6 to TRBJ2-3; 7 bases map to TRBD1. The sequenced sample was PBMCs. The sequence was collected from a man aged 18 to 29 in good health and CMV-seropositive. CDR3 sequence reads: CASSSKKQGQPSTDTQYF. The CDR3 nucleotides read TGTGCCAGCAGCTCGAAAAAACAGGGGCAGCCTAGCACAGATACGCAGTATTTT.